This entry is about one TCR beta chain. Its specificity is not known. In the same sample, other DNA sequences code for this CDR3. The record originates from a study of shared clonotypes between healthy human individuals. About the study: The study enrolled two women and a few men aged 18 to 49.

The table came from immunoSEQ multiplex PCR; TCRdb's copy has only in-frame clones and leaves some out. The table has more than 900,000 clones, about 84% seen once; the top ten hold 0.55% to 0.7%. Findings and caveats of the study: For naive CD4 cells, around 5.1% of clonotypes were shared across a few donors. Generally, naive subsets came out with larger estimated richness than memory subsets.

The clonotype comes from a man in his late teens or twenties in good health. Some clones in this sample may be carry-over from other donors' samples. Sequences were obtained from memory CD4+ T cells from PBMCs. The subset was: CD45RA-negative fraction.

The CDR3: CASSLSRYEQYF. In DNA, the CDR3 is TGTGCCAGCAGTTTATCTCGTTACGAGCAGTACTTC. The V and J genes are TRBV28 and TRBJ2-7; D is uncertain. V lost 1 base, J lost 4 bases, and 5 bases lay in between. Germline values: CDR1 MDHEN, CDR2 SYDVKM. The CDR3 has 12 residues.